The rows below give T cell receptor beta chains drawn from one sample of a study of blood T cell repertoires in COVID-19. Generated by immunoSEQ multiplex PCR, the TCRdb table keeps only in-frame clones and is missing some. The table includes some 130,000 clones, approximately 78% detected once. The sequencing input was peripheral blood. The receptors originated from a man aged 60 to 75 who had recovered from COVID-19. Each CDR3 is given with its conserved first and last residue.

v_gene	j_gene	CDR3aa
TRBV6-2/TRBV6-3	TRBJ1-2	CASSPTAGGFGYTF
TRBV19	TRBJ1-5	CASRKTGVDNQPQHF
TRBV28	TRBJ1-1	CASTRTGSDAFF
TRBV19	TRBJ2-7	CASSILRGQFYEQYF
TRBV28	TRBJ2-1	CASSPKRMRGRGNEQFF
TRBV10-3	TRBJ2-1	CAISLGSPLTDEQFF
TRBV6-5	TRBJ1-2	CATWTANYGYTF
TRBV19	TRBJ1-5	CASSSGQEYQPQHF
TRBV4-2	TRBJ1-1	CASSQELPGQRNTEAFF
TRBV11-2	TRBJ1-1	CASSFVKNTEAFF
TRBV19	TRBJ1-3	CASSLLRSGNTIYF
TRBV3-1/TRBV3-2	TRBJ1-1	CASSPRGLNTEAFF
TRBV9	TRBJ2-5	CASSVRGGTLAGGYQETQYF
TRBV5-6	TRBJ2-5	CASSLGSTGFRETQYF
TRBV7-2	TRBJ1-1	CASSPDRDSLYTEAFF
TRBV7-3	TRBJ2-5	CASSQTAEETQYF
TRBV30	TRBJ2-3	CAWSRGVGTDTQYF
TRBV16	TRBJ2-1	CASSPRPSPDEQFF
TRBV24-1	TRBJ2-5	CATSALGQASDVVETQYF
TRBV5-4	TRBJ2-1	CASSLAAGAGYNEQFF
TRBV5-1	TRBJ2-1	CASSPGREDNEQFF
TRBV27	TRBJ2-1	CASSPTSGILRKFF
TRBV2	TRBJ2-7	CASSEAPGLSEQYF
TRBV18	TRBJ2-2	CASSPGNTGELFF
TRBV4-3	TRBJ2-1	CASSQDTSGSRFEQFF
TRBV28	TRBJ2-5	CASALVGLAGGQETQYF
TRBV7-2	TRBJ2-2	CASSSDRGRELFF